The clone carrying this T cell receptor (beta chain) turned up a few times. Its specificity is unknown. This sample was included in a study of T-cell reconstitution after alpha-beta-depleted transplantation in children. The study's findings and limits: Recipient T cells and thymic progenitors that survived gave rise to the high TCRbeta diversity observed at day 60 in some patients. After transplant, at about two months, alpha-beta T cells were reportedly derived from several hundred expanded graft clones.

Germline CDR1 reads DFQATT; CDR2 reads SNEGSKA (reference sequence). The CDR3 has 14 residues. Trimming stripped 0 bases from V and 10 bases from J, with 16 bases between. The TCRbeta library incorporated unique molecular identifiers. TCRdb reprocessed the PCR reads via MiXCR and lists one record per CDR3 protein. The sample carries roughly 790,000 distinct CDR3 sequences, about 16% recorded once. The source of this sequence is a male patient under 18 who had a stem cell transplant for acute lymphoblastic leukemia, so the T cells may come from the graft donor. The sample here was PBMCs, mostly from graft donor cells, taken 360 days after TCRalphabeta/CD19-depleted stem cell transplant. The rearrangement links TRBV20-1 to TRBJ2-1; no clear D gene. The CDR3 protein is CSARDEAIRKEQFF. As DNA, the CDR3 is TGCAGTGCTAGAGATGAAGCAATTAGGAAAGAGCAGTTCTTC.